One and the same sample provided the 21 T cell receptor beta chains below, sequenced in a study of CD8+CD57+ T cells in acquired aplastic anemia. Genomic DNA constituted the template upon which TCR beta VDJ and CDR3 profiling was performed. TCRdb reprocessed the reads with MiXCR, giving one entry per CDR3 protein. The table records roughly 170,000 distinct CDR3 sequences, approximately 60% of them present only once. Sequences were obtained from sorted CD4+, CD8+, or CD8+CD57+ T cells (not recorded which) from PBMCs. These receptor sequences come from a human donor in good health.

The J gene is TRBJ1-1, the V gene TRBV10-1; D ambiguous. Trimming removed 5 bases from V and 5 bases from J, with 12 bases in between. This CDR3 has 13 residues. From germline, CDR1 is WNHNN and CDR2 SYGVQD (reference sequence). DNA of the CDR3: TGCGCCAGCAGTTCCAGTGGGTGGACTGAAGCTTTCTTT. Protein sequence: CASSSSGWTEAFF.

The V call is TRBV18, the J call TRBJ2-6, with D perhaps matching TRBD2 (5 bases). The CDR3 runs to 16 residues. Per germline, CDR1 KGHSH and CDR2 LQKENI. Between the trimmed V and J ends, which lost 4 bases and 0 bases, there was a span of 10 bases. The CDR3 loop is CASSLGRDSGANVLTF. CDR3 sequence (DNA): TGTGCCAGCTCACTCGGACGGGACTCTGGGGCCAACGTCCTGACTTTC.

The DNA of the CDR3 is TGTGCCAGCAGTTTATCGGGATCCAATGAGCAGTTCTTC. Translation gives CASSLSGSNEQFF. J is TRBJ2-1 and V is TRBV12-3 or TRBV12-4; the D gene is possibly TRBD2 (5 bases). The CDR3 runs 13 residues. Between the trimmed V and J ends, which lost 2 bases and 6 bases, there was a span of 8 bases.

CDR3 DNA: TGCGCCAGCAGCTTACCAGGGGGGGACACCGGGGAGCTGTTTTTT. This encodes CASSLPGGDTGELFF. V gene TRBV5-1 combines with J gene TRBJ2-2, with D tentatively TRBD1 or TRBD2 (7 bases each). In germline, CDR1 is SGHRS, CDR2 YFSETQ. V was cut by 2 bases and J by 3 bases, with 11 bases left in between. This CDR3 comprises 15 residues. The variable domain in full, completed from reference TRBV5-1 and TRBJ2-2, reads KAGVTQTPRYLIKTRGQQVTLSCSPISGHRSVSWYQQTPGQGLQFLFEYFSETQRNKGNFPGRFSGRQFSNSRSEMNVSTLELGDSALYLCASSLPGGDTGELFFGEGSRLTVL.

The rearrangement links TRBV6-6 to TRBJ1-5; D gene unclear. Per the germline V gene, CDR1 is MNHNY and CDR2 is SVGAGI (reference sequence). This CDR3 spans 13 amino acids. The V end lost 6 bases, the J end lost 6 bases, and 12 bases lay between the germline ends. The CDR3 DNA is TGTGCCAGCAGCCCCTCTCGGACTCAGCCCCAGCATTTT. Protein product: CASSPSRTQPQHF.

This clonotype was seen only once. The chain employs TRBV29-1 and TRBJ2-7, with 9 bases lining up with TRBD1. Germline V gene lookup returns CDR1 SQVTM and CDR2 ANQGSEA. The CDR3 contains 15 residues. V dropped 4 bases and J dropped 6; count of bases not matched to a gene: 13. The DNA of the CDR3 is TGCAGCGTTGGACCATCCGGGACAGGGAGCGGCGAGCAGTACTTC. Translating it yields CSVGPSGTGSGEQYF.

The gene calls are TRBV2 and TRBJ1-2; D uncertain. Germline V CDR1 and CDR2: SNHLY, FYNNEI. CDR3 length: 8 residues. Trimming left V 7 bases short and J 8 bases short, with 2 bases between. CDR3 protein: CASNGYTF. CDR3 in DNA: TGTGCCAGCAACGGCTACACCTTC.

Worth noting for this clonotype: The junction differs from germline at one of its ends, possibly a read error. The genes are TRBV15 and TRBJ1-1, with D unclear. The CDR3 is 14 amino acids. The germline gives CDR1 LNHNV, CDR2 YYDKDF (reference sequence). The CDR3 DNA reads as TGTGCCACCAGCGGAGACATTCTGAACACTGAAGCTTTCTTT. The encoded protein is CATSGDILNTEAFF.

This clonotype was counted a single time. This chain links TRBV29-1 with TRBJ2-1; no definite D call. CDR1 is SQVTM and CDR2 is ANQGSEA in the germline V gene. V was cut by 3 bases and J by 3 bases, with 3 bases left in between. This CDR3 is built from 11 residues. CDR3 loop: CSVEIYNEQFF. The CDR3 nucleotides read TGCAGCGTTGAGATCTACAATGAGCAGTTCTTC.

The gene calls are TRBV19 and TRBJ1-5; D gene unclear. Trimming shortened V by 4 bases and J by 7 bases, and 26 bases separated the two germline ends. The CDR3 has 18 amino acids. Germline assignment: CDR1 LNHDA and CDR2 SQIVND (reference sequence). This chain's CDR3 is CASSNLLAGGYYWQPQHF. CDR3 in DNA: TGTGCCAGTAGTAACCTCCTAGCGGGAGGTTACTACTGGCAGCCCCAGCATTTT.

The CDR3 loop reads CSATGQLNTEAFF. CDR3 bases: TGCAGTGCTACTGGACAGCTGAACACTGAAGCTTTCTTT. The chain recombines TRBV20-1 with TRBJ1-1, with D possibly matching TRBD1 (6 bases). V was shortened by 4 bases and J by 0 bases, with 9 bases between the two germline ends. The CDR3 has 13 amino acids. Germline values: CDR1 DFQATT, CDR2 SNEGSKA (reference sequence).

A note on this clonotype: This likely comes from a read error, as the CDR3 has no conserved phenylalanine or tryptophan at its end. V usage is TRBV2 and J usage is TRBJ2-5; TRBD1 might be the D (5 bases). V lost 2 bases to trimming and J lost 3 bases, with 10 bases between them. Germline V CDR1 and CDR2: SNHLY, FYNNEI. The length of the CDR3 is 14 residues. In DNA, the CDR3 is TGTGCCAGCAGTGAACAGGGCGGTAAAGAGACCCAGTACTTA. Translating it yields CASSEQGGKETQYL.

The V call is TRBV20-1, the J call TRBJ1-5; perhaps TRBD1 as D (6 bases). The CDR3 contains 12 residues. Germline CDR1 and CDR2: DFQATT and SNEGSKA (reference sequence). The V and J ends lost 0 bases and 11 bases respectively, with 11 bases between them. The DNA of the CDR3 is TGCAGTGCTAGAGAACAGGGTGGGTCCCAGCATTTT. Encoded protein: CSAREQGGSQHF.

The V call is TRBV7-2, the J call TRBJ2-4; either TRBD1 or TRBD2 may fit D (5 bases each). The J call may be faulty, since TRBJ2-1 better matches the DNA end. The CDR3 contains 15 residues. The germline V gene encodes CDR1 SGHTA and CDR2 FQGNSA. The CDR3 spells CASSSGTVVGNEQFF. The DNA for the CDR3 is TGTGCCAGCAGCTCGGGGACGGTTGTGGGAAATGAGCAGTTCTTC.

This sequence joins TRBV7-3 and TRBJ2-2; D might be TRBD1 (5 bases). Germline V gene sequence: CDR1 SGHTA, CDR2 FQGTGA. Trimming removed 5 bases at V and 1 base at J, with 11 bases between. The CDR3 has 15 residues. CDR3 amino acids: CASSLRQGNTGELFF. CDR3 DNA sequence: TGTGCCAGCAGCCTCCGTCAGGGGAACACCGGGGAGCTGTTTTTT.

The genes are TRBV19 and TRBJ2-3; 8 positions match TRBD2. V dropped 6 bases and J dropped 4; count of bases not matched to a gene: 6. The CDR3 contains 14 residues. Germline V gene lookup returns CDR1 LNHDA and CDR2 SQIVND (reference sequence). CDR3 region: CASRQTGGPDTQYF. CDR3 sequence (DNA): TGTGCCAGTAGACAGACGGGGGGGCCAGATACGCAGTATTTT.

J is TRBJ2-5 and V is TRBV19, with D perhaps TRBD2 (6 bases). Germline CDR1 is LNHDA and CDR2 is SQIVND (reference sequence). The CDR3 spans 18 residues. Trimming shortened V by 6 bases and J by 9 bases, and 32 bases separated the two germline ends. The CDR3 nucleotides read TGTGCCAGTAGCACCGGGACGGCGGGGCTGGGGAGCAATCAGCCCCAGTACTTC. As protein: CASSTGTAGLGSNQPQYF.

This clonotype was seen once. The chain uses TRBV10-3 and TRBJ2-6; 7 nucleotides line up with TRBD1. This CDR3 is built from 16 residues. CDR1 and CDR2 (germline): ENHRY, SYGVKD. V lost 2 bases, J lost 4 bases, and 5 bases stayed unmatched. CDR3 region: CAISEAGGRGANVLTF. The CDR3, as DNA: TGTGCCATCAGTGAGGCAGGGGGTAGAGGGGCCAACGTCCTGACTTTC.

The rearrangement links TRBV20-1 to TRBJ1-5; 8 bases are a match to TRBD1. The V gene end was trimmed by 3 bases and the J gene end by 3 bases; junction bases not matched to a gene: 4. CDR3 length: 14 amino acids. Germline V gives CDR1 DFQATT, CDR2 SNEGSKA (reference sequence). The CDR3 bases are TGCAGTGCTAGGGACAGGGTGGTCAATCAGCCCCAGCATTTT. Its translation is CSARDRVVNQPQHF.

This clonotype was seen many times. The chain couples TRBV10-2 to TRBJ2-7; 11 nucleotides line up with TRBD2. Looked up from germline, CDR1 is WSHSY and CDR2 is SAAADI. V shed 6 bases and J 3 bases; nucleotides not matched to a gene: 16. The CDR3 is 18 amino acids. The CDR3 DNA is TGCGCCAGCAGAGCGACAACAAGGTTTAGCGGGGGGGGCTACGAGCAGTACTTC. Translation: CASRATTRFSGGGYEQYF.

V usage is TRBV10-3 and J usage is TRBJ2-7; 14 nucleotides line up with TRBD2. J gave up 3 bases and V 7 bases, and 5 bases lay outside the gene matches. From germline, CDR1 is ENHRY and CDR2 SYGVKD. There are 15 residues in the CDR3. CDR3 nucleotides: TGTGCCATCACGGACGGGACTAGCGGGGGCTACGAGCAGTACTTC. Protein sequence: CAITDGTSGGYEQYF.